What follows describes a single T cell receptor (beta chain). Its antigen is not known. This sample was included in a study of OX40 agonist ivuxolimab in advanced cancers. Study in general: Subjects had a mean age of roughly 60 years, with a range of about 23 to 85; more than 75% were male.

General observations from the study: Clonal expansion from baseline to week 6 occurred in both CD4+ and CD8+ T cells. Which antigen the expanded peripheral T cells recognized is unknown.

V was clipped by 3 bases and J by 3 bases, with 13 bases between them. Germline loops: CDR1 SGHRS, CDR2 YFSETQ. This CDR3 is built from 14 residues. The protocol was immunoSEQ multiplex PCR, while the TCRdb copy is restricted to in-frame clones and leaves out a portion. In the table there are tens of thousands of clones, around 88% of which are singletons. The receptor was isolated from an adult with an advanced solid tumor such as melanoma, head and neck, liver or kidney cancer. The sample here was CD4+ or CD8+ T cells sorted from blood, taken in a trial of the OX40 agonist ivuxolimab. This sequence joins TRBV5-1 and TRBJ2-7; D is possibly TRBD2 (6 bases). In DNA, the CDR3 is TGCGCCAGCAGCTGGGACTGGGGCAACTACGAGCAGTACTTC. Protein: CASSWDWGNYEQYF.